The next 10 T cell receptor beta chains were all read from a single sample in a study of beta chain features in type 1 diabetes. What was sequenced were expressed TCRB transcripts, since all of the isolated RNA had been reverse transcribed. The repertoire was sequenced with immunoSEQ multiplex PCR; TCRdb's copy has only in-frame clones and lacks some. The table includes some 25,000 clones, 60% to 80% detected once. The sequencing sample was made of Tregs from blood. The source of these receptors is a woman between 40 and 50 years old in good health.

The chain links TRBV6-6 to TRBJ1-1, with D perhaps TRBD1 (5 bases). Germline V gives CDR1 MNHNY, CDR2 SVGAGI (reference sequence). CDR3 length equals 12 residues. Between the trimmed V and J ends, which lost 7 bases and 5 bases, there was a span of 11 bases. This CDR3 is CASMEGRTEAFF. CDR3 bases: TGTGCCAGCATGGAGGGGAGGACTGAAGCTTTCTTT.

The chain carries TRBV6-5 and TRBJ2-1; D is undetermined. V lost 4 bases to trimming and J lost 0 bases, with 13 bases between them. CDR3 length: 16 residues. From germline, CDR1 is MNHEY and CDR2 SVGAGI. DNA for the CDR3: TGTGCCAGCAGTTTCCATTACAGCAGCTCCTACAATGAGCAGTTCTTC. Translation gives CASSFHYSSSYNEQFF.

This chain connects TRBV7-6 to TRBJ2-7; 13 bases fit TRBD2. This CDR3 region has 16 residues. Looked up from germline, CDR1 is SGHVS and CDR2 is FNYEAQ. The V gene end was trimmed by 1 base and the J gene end by 2 bases; junction bases not matched to a gene: 2. CDR3 amino acids: CASSLGLAGGTYEQYF. The CDR3 coding sequence is TGTGCCAGCAGCTTAGGACTAGCGGGGGGAACCTACGAGCAGTACTTC.

V and J are TRBV2 and TRBJ2-7; D gene uncertain. Germline V gives CDR1 SNHLY, CDR2 FYNNEI. Trimming took 7 bases from V and 0 from J, leaving 22 bases between them. The length of the CDR3 is 17 residues. CDR3: CASIGALSVKSSYEQYF. DNA for the CDR3: TGTGCCAGCATTGGTGCTTTATCGGTAAAGAGCTCCTACGAGCAGTACTTC.

The gene calls are TRBV2 and TRBJ2-5, with D possibly TRBD2 on 7 matching bases. Trimming shortened V by 4 bases and J by 5 bases, and 17 bases separated the two germline ends. Germline CDR1 and CDR2: SNHLY and FYNNEI. The CDR3 consists of 15 residues. CDR3 DNA sequence: TGTGCCAGCAGTGTTAGGGGGGGGTATGTGGAGACCCAGTACTTC. Translated, it gives CASSVRGGYVETQYF.

A few counts support this clone. The V and J genes are TRBV7-2 and TRBJ1-2; D remains ambiguous. CDR1 and CDR2 from the germline V gene are SGHTA and FQGNSA. V was cut by 2 bases and J by 8 bases, with 12 bases left in between. The CDR3 is made up of 13 amino acids. The DNA of the CDR3 is TGTGCCAGCAGCTTACTATCGGGATACGGCTACACCTTC. This encodes CASSLLSGYGYTF.

V is TRBV7-9 and J is TRBJ2-1, with TRBD2 identical over 13 bases. Per germline, CDR1 SEHNR and CDR2 FQNEAQ (reference sequence). The CDR3 spans 18 residues. V was pared by 6 bases and J by 4 bases, with 12 bases of the junction left unmatched. This chain's CDR3 is CASSFTKLAGGVYNEQFF. The CDR3 region has the DNA TGTGCCAGCAGTTTTACCAAACTAGCGGGGGGGGTATACAATGAGCAGTTCTTC.

This clone was picked up a small number of times. V is TRBV6-5 and J is TRBJ2-2, with D possibly being TRBD2 (6 bases). The V end lost 1 base, the J end lost 4 bases, and 10 bases lay between the germline ends. Germline assignment: CDR1 MNHEY and CDR2 SVGAGI. The CDR3 extends over 15 amino acids. CDR3 DNA: TGTGCCAGCAGTTACTGGGGCGGGGCCACCGGGGAGCTGTTTTTT. This encodes CASSYWGGATGELFF.

The rearrangement joins TRBV4-2 to TRBJ2-1; 7 nucleotides align to TRBD2. This CDR3 is 16 amino acids long. Trimming removed 4 bases from V and 8 bases from J; junction bases left unmatched: 14. Germline V CDR1 and CDR2: LGHNA, YNFKEQ. The CDR3 sequence is CASSRSPGSGAHEQFF. In DNA, the CDR3 is TGTGCCAGCAGCCGATCGCCCGGGAGCGGGGCTCATGAGCAGTTCTTC.

V gene TRBV5-1 combines with J gene TRBJ2-5, with D perhaps TRBD1 (5 bases). The DNA end lines up better with TRBJ2-7; the J call may be wrong. Germline-derived CDR1 and CDR2 are SGHRS and YFSETQ. The CDR3 is 15 amino acids. CDR3 protein: CASSLMAGPFYEQYF. The CDR3 DNA reads as TGCGCCAGCAGCTTGATGGCAGGGCCATTCTACGAGCAGTACTTC.